This is a list of T cell receptor beta chains from one sample in a study of beta chain features in type 1 diabetes. Clones were read by immunoSEQ multiplex PCR, and TCRdb kept only the in-frame ones, dropping some. The sample includes hundreds of thousands of clones, about 10% of them seen just once. The specimen sequenced was naive CD4+ T cells from blood. These receptors were collected from a woman in her twenties or thirties in good health. Each CDR3 is given without its conserved first and last residue. D genes are given only for firm matches.

V gene	J gene	D gene	CDR3 protein
TRBV28	TRBJ2-7	TRBD2	ASSSPSGSAYEQY
TRBV4-2	TRBJ2-1	TRBD2	ASSQEGTSGRVGEQF
TRBV4-3	TRBJ2-7	TRBD2	ASSQELAGGFYEQY
TRBV5-1	TRBJ2-1	NA	ASSVGGSSYNEQF
TRBV6-5	TRBJ1-1	NA	ASSYFLFTEAF
TRBV19	TRBJ2-3	TRBD2	ASSTDLSAGGGDTQY
TRBV28	TRBJ2-3	NA	ASSPGQPTDTQY
TRBV11-2	TRBJ2-3	NA	ASSLASGGWDTQY
TRBV19	TRBJ1-5	NA	ASKQEIYQPQH
TRBV28	TRBJ2-7	TRBD2	ASSHVAGGEPYEQY
TRBV28	TRBJ2-1	TRBD2	ASSLGGEGLQF
TRBV7-2	TRBJ2-7	TRBD2	ASSLGGLAGNYEQY
TRBV21-1	TRBJ1-3	NA	ASSKDPGNTGNTIY
TRBV5-1	TRBJ2-3	NA	ASSVTVSTDTQY
TRBV6-5	TRBJ2-7	TRBD1	ASSQTGTYEQY
TRBV4-3	TRBJ2-1	NA	ASSQDPGGNEQF
TRBV30	TRBJ1-4	NA	AWSVQGGNEKLF
TRBV7-6	TRBJ2-1	TRBD1	ASSRQGRYNEQF
TRBV7-2	TRBJ2-7	TRBD2	ASSRPAGLAETGYEQY
TRBV7-6	TRBJ2-7	TRBD1	ASSLVWTGTDRSYEQY
TRBV6-1	TRBJ2-5	NA	ASSARQYWGTQY
TRBV18	TRBJ2-7	TRBD1	ASSPGQDYEQY
TRBV5-6	TRBJ2-6	TRBD1	ASSDPTGMVLAGANVLT
TRBV9	TRBJ2-3	TRBD2	ASSAETSGRTQY
TRBV4-3	TRBJ1-2	NA	ASSLSGQGITGYT
TRBV9	TRBJ2-5	NA	ASSQSSGDQETQY
TRBV29-1	TRBJ2-1	NA	SVEVLGGLLYNEQF
TRBV9	TRBJ1-1	NA	ASSVRGNTEAF
TRBV18	TRBJ2-5	NA	ASSRLTGTEQETQY
TRBV5-4	TRBJ2-7	NA	ASSLGGQSSYEQY
TRBV28	TRBJ2-3	TRBD2	ASRSRGGALTDTQY
TRBV6-5	TRBJ2-2	TRBD2	ASSYGSGELSGELF
TRBV14	TRBJ2-3	NA	ASSQGWTATDTQY
TRBV27	TRBJ1-5	TRBD1	ASRADRFNQPQH
TRBV7-3	TRBJ1-1	TRBD1	ASSLAGTGITEAF
TRBV30	TRBJ2-1	NA	AWTSSSYNEQF
TRBV5-6	TRBJ2-1	NA	ASSPAGVVEQF
TRBV5-1	TRBJ2-1	TRBD2	ASSLTGTSGRYNEQF
TRBV9	TRBJ2-5	NA	ASSVGDLSGETQY
TRBV7-8	TRBJ1-5	NA	ASSLAGRFNQPQH